These 25 T cell receptor beta chains originate from one sample sequenced in a study of regulatory T cells in long-lasting Graves disease. Assembly of TCR beta libraries relied on iRepertoire HTBI primers together with Arm-PCR of CDR3 regions. From the multiplex PCR reads, TCRdb called clonotypes with MiXCR, one entry per CDR3 protein. Of 580,000 or so distinct CDR3 sequences in the sample, about 16% were seen once. Time point denoted: newly diagnosed GD, antithyroid drugs for less than 3 months. Preparation of the TCR library used RNA extracted from PBMCs. These sequences were also reported in another study, on T cells in Graves' hyperthyroidism and ophthalmopathy.

The sample in question was peripheral blood mononuclear cells (PBMCs), obtained at new diagnosis, from a patient treated with antithyroid drugs. The receptors come from a young man with Graves disease.

In its sample, this clonotype was seen a few times. The chain couples TRBV12-3 or TRBV12-4 to TRBJ2-7; 7 nucleotides line up with TRBD2. With V trimmed by 6 bases and J by 2 bases, 7 bases remained unmatched. The CDR3 length is 14 residues. In nucleotides, the CDR3 is TGTGCCAGCAGGTTGGGGACTACCGCCTACGAGCAGTACTTC. Amino acids: CASRLGTTAYEQYF.

This rearrangement joins TRBV4-1 to TRBJ2-6; no clear D gene. Trimming pared 0 bases from V and 4 bases from J, leaving 7 bases between. Germline V gene lookup returns CDR1 MGHRA and CDR2 YSYEKL. The CDR3 runs to 15 residues. CDR3 amino acids: CASSQELSGANVLTF. The CDR3 DNA reads TGCGCCAGCAGCCAAGAGCTCTCAGGGGCCAACGTCCTGACTTTC.

This clonotype was seen ten or more times. The genes are TRBV12-3 or TRBV12-4 and TRBJ1-1; D call uncertain. The CDR3 has 14 amino acids. V lost 5 bases and J 1 base, leaving 11 bases between the germline ends. The CDR3 is CASSRAVGNTEAFF. In nucleotides, the CDR3 is TGTGCCAGCAGTCGTGCTGTGGGGAACACTGAAGCTTTCTTT.

This clonotype was observed many times. The genes are TRBV20-1 and TRBJ2-7, with 12 bases that match TRBD2. Germline CDR1 is DFQATT and CDR2 is SNEGSKA (reference sequence). The V gene end was trimmed by 3 bases and the J gene end by 2 bases; junction bases not matched to a gene: 11. This CDR3 has 17 residues. The CDR3 DNA reads TGCAGTGCTAGTGGGTCTAGCGGGAGGGGGGGTCCCTACGAGCAGTACTTC. Protein: CSASGSSGRGGPYEQYF.

In this sample, this clonotype turned up many times. V and J are TRBV2 and TRBJ2-1; 10 bases line up with TRBD1. The CDR3 runs to 15 residues. CDR1 is SNHLY and CDR2 is FYNNEI in the germline V gene. V dropped 3 bases and J dropped 1; count of bases not matched to a gene: 0. Here the CDR3 DNA reads TGTGCCAGCAGTGAGGACAGGGGGTCCTACAATGAGCAGTTCTTC. This translates into CASSEDRGSYNEQFF.

CDR3 amino acids: CASSFTPVGQGSPLHF. The CDR3 DNA reads as TGTGCCAGCAGCTTCACACCGGTCGGCCAGGGATCACCCCTCCACTTT. This chain connects TRBV7-3 to TRBJ1-6; tentatively, D is TRBD1 (5 bases). Germline-derived CDR1 and CDR2 are SGHTA and FQGTGA. The V and J ends lost 3 bases and 10 bases respectively, with 19 bases between them. This CDR3 has 16 residues.

The sample holds many counts of this clonotype. The rearrangement uses TRBV11-2 and TRBJ1-2; D remains unclear. The CDR3 consists of 16 residues. CDR1 is SGHAT, CDR2 FQNNGV, per germline. V was cut by 1 base and J by 8 bases, with 20 bases left in between. The DNA for the CDR3 is TGTGCCAGCAGCTTAGGGGGAATTCGGGAATTCTCGGGCTACACCTTC. It is translated as CASSLGGIREFSGYTF.

This clonotype was counted only a few times. This chain links TRBV27 with TRBJ1-3; D ambiguous. The CDR3 extends over 16 amino acids. V was pared by 2 bases and J by 0 bases, with 11 bases between. CDR1 is MNHEY and CDR2 is SMNVEV in the germline V gene (reference sequence). For the CDR3, the DNA is TGTGCCAGCAGTTTAGCCCCCCCCGTCTCTGGAAACACCATATATTTT. Its protein is CASSLAPPVSGNTIYF.

This clonotype was recorded many times. This chain connects TRBV11-2 to TRBJ2-7, with 9 bases lining up with TRBD2. Germline V gene lookup returns CDR1 SGHAT and CDR2 FQNNGV. CDR3 length: 16 amino acids. V lost 4 bases to trimming and J lost 3 bases; unmatched junction nucleotides: 10. CDR3 protein: CASSSSRASGIYEQYF. CDR3 nucleotides: TGTGCCAGCAGCTCCTCAAGGGCTAGCGGGATCTACGAGCAGTACTTC.

Remarks on this clonotype: This may stem from a read error, because a much larger clone lies one nucleotide away. The CDR3 DNA follows: TGCGCCAGCAGCCCCACGACAGATTCTTATGGCTACACCTTC. Translation gives CASSPTTDSYGYTF. This chain links TRBV5-1 with TRBJ1-2, with a tentative D call TRBD1 (5 bases). Trimming took off 4 bases at V and 5 bases at J, with 15 bases between the two ends. Per germline, CDR1 SGHRS and CDR2 YFSETQ. The CDR3 runs to 14 residues.

This clonotype was counted between two and nine times. The chain links TRBV18 to TRBJ2-7; the match to TRBD1 covers 9 bases. The CDR3 consists of 14 residues. Germline CDR1 reads KGHSH; CDR2 reads LQKENI. V lost 3 bases to trimming and J lost 5 bases; unmatched junction nucleotides: 5. The CDR3 here is CASSPPGQGNEQYF. CDR3 in DNA: TGTGCCAGCTCACCCCCGGGACAGGGTAACGAGCAGTACTTC.

This clonotype was counted ten times or more. The chain uses TRBV20-1 and TRBJ2-3; 9 nucleotides align to TRBD1. The CDR3 covers 16 residues. V lost 4 bases, J lost 7 bases, and 15 bases stayed unmatched. Germline lookup yields CDR1 DFQATT and CDR2 SNEGSKA (reference sequence). CDR3 coding DNA: TGCAGTGCTAAGCCTTTAGGGACAGGGCCTACCAATACGCAGTATTTT. Its protein product is CSAKPLGTGPTNTQYF.

This clonotype was picked up many times. The J gene is TRBJ2-2, the V gene TRBV3-1; no reliable D call. CDR1 and CDR2 from the germline V gene are LGHDT and YNNKEL (reference sequence). The CDR3 contains 15 residues. Trimming shortened V by 3 bases and J by 1 base, and 9 bases separated the two germline ends. As DNA, the CDR3 is TGTGCCAGCAGCCAGGGGATCGGGAACACCGGGGAGCTGTTTTTT. It specifies CASSQGIGNTGELFF.

This clonotype was recorded at least ten times. The chain recombines TRBV28 with TRBJ2-7, with D hard to call. The CDR3 spans 15 residues. Germline V gives CDR1 MDHEN, CDR2 SYDVKM. Trimming took off 4 bases at V and 1 base at J, with 14 bases between the two ends. The CDR3 sequence: CASSSLMFRSYEQYF. CDR3 bases: TGTGCCAGCAGTTCCCTCATGTTTCGGTCCTACGAGCAGTACTTC.

This chain joins TRBV9 and TRBJ2-3; possibly TRBD1 or TRBD2 for D (5 bases each). Between the trimmed V and J ends, which lost 9 bases and 1 base, there was a span of 15 bases. Germline CDR1 SGDLS, CDR2 YYNGEE. This CDR3 region has 14 residues. The CDR3 spells CATALGPGTDTQYF. CDR3 in DNA: TGTGCCACAGCTCTGGGACCCGGCACAGATACGCAGTATTTT.

This chain links TRBV20-1 with TRBJ2-7; 10 bases align to TRBD1. V shed 5 bases and J 6 bases; nucleotides not matched to a gene: 16. The CDR3 loop spans 16 amino acids. The germline gives CDR1 DFQATT, CDR2 SNEGSKA (reference sequence). CDR3 in DNA: TGCAGTGCTTCCTCTTCCGGGACAGGGGCTACCCCCGAGCAGTACTTC. It codes for CSASSSGTGATPEQYF.

This chain uses TRBV11-3 with TRBJ2-2; 7 nucleotides match TRBD1. This CDR3 is 15 amino acids long. Trimming cost V 2 bases and J 3 bases; bases outside gene matches: 3. The germline gives CDR1 SGHNT, CDR2 YENEEA. CDR3 protein: CASSLTTGDTGELFF. CDR3 coding DNA: TGTGCCAGCAGCTTAACAACAGGGGACACCGGGGAGCTGTTTTTT.

There are many counts of this clonotype. CDR3: CASSLGAAGGQMAQYF. The CDR3 DNA reads as TGTGCCAGCAGCTTAGGTGCAGCGGGAGGGCAGATGGCCCAGTACTTC. V gene TRBV13 combines with J gene TRBJ2-5; TRBD2 matches at 10 bases. The CDR3 runs 16 residues. Per the germline V gene, CDR1 is PRHDT and CDR2 is FYEKMQ (reference sequence). V shed 0 bases, J shed 9 bases, and the junction held 10 bases outside the gene matches.

This chain uses TRBV28 with TRBJ1-2; D gene uncertain. The ends were cut back, 2 bases at V and 8 bases at J, with 21 bases in the middle. The CDR3 is 16 amino acids. CDR1 and CDR2 from the germline V gene are MDHEN and SYDVKM. CDR3 region: CASSLPSPGRFGGYTF. The DNA for the CDR3 is TGTGCCAGCAGTTTACCAAGCCCGGGTAGGTTCGGCGGCTACACCTTC.

Many counts were recorded for this clonotype. This sequence joins TRBV7-9 and TRBJ2-7; either TRBD1 or TRBD2 may supply D (5 bases each). The germline V gene encodes CDR1 SEHNR and CDR2 FQNEAQ (reference sequence). CDR3 length: 13 amino acids. V was clipped by 4 bases and J by 4 bases, with 11 bases between them. CDR3 sequence reads: CASSSRGEYEQYF. The DNA for the CDR3 is TGTGCCAGCAGCTCGCGAGGGGAGTACGAGCAGTACTTC.

V is TRBV10-3 and J is TRBJ2-3; tentative D call: TRBD2 (6 bases). The DNA end lines up better with TRBJ2-5; the J call may be wrong. This CDR3 is built from 17 residues. CDR1 and CDR2 (germline): ENHRY, SYGVKD. CDR3 sequence: CAISFLGAGSPGETQYF. CDR3 DNA: TGTGCCATCAGCTTCCTAGGGGCGGGATCCCCTGGGGAGACCCAGTACTTC.

This clonotype was detected ten times or more. The chain recombines TRBV6-1 with TRBJ1-1; 8 bases align to TRBD1. CDR1 is MNHNS, CDR2 SASEGT, per germline. V trimming: 7 bases; J trimming: 4 bases; junction bases outside the gene matches: 5. The CDR3 is 13 residues long. The CDR3 spells CASKRQGFTEAFF. CDR3 DNA: TGTGCCAGCAAGCGACAGGGGTTCACTGAAGCTTTCTTT.

The chain employs TRBV29-1 and TRBJ2-5; 8 positions match TRBD1. Trimming cost V 7 bases and J 4 bases; bases outside gene matches: 14. CDR1 is SQVTM and CDR2 is ANQGSEA in the germline V gene. The CDR3 runs 15 residues. In DNA form, the CDR3 reads TGCAGCGCCCTCCCTCAGGGGGCCCCGGGAGAGACCCAGTACTTC. The encoded protein is CSALPQGAPGETQYF.

The rearrangement uses TRBV20-1 and TRBJ2-2; a weak D match, TRBD2 (5 bases). V was trimmed by 1 base and J by 1 base, leaving 10 bases between them. The CDR3 consists of 15 residues. Looked up from germline, CDR1 is DFQATT and CDR2 is SNEGSKA (reference sequence). The CDR3 sequence is CSARGNRGNTGELFF. In DNA form, the CDR3 reads TGCAGTGCTAGAGGGAATCGGGGGAACACCGGGGAGCTGTTTTTT.

This clonotype was counted many times. For the CDR3, the DNA is TGTGCCATCAGTGAGTGGGGACGGGAGACCCAGTACTTC. It codes for CAISEWGRETQYF. This chain joins TRBV10-3 and TRBJ2-5; D possibly uses TRBD1 or TRBD2 (5 bases each). The CDR3 extends over 13 amino acids. Germline V gene lookup returns CDR1 ENHRY and CDR2 SYGVKD. V was shortened by 1 base and J by 5 bases, with 8 bases between the two germline ends.